This T cell receptor beta chain emerged from a study of T-cell reconstitution after alpha-beta-depleted transplantation in children. Using unique molecular identifiers, the investigators prepared the TCRbeta library. TCRdb redid the calling of the PCR reads with MiXCR, one entry per CDR3 protein. The sample yields a few hundred thousand distinct CDR3 sequences, around 46% seen once. This clonotype was seen many times. Germline V gene data show CDR1 as MNHEY and CDR2 as SMNVEV (reference sequence). Trimming cost V 0 bases and J 4 bases, with 10 bases left between them. The CDR3 is made up of 15 amino acids.

The TCR sequence derives from a girl aged 2-15 years with aplastic anemia, due to receive a stem cell transplant. This rearrangement joins TRBV27 to TRBJ1-5; no definite D call. Sequencing was performed on PBMCs, taken before TCRalphabeta/CD19-depleted stem cell transplant. The CDR3 bases are TGTGCCAGCAGTTTATCCGGAGTTGGGAATCAGCCCCAGCATTTT. It translates to CASSLSGVGNQPQHF.